This T cell receptor (beta chain) was documented in a study of cytomegalovirus exposure and HLA in healthy donors (TCRdb year 2017). In the study overall: An earlier analysis of 587 of the donors reported 250 to 350 Gb of sequence data and around 110 million unique TCR beta sequences from some 180 million T cells. An early release covering 550 to 650 HLA-typed donors comprised about 300 gigabases of sequencing data and around 80 million unique TCR sequences. Of the roughly 410 genotyped donors, 65% to 90% were placed in the genetic ancestry cluster associated with self-reported Caucasian donors. The study aimed to test whether signatures of past pathogen exposure could be identified by cataloging public T cell receptors. The T cell repertoires of 666 subjects were profiled by immunosequencing and related to cytomegalovirus serostatus. Besides the first cohort of more than 650 subjects, a separate validation cohort made up of roughly 120 different subjects was used. To predict cytomegalovirus infection status, the study combined high-throughput TCR immunosequencing, statistical association of individual TCRs with disease status, and machine learning. To study patterns of TCR occurrence, a later analysis re-analyzed previously published TCR beta repertoires from 666 donors and added high-resolution HLA genotyping. In the later analysis, no new phenotypic data were used to find candidate immune exposures; instead, reliance was placed on TCR beta sequences and their occurrence across donors. In an earlier analysis of around 540 of the donors, high-throughput TCR beta sequencing was used to judge whether each TCR beta V gene segment behaved as functional or pseudogenic. Donor age, sex, ethnicity and CMV serostatus were compiled alongside the repertoire data. A later genetic analysis took genome-wide SNP genotypes for about 55% of the roughly 670 donors and used that subset as a discovery cohort. Every discovery cohort repertoire had been produced on one sequencing platform. Class I and class II HLA loci were covered by the typing at four-digit resolution. Typing coverage varied by locus: about 629-630 donors for A, B, C, DRB1 and DQB1; approximately 500 for DQA1; about 600 for DPA1; approximately 490 for DPB1. A few DR-DQ haplotypes were treated as single units for association and clustering because of strong linkage in the cohort. On average, around 200,000 unique TCR beta nucleotide sequences were sequenced per donor among some 430 genotyped donors of the cohort, with roughly 18% of those sequences being non-productive.

Study-wide findings and limitations: The authors suggested that the approach could potentially be extended to other disease states and immunological phenotypes. In a later analysis, most CMV-associated TCR beta chains were found to appear HLA-restricted, with HLA associations seemingly driven largely by CMV exposure. A further reported finding was that TCR beta sequences accurately predicted the HLA-A and HLA-B alleles for most subjects in the first cohort. Specific HLA alleles were associated with around 18,000 TCR beta sequences at a false discovery rate of 0.05 in a later analysis. An association between a missense DCLRE1C variant and V-gene and J-gene trimming of TCR beta chains was found in a later genetic analysis and replicated in an independent cohort. A cluster of highly shared sequence variants was judged likely to be a technical artifact of the sequencing pipeline. According to a later genetic analysis, donors in an Asian-associated ancestry cluster had fewer N-insertions in productive TCRs than the roughly 670-donor mean. Only TCR beta chains were sequenced in this cohort, and the absence of alpha or paired-chain data limited detectable features. Correlated functional status among segregating V segments might reflect linkage disequilibrium, but an unknown experimental factor could not be ruled out. Most TCR sequences were observed very rarely across donors, whereas some public TCRs were present in many individuals. Assigning TCR associations to individual alleles was difficult when HLA alleles, especially DR and DQ, strongly co-occurred. Three of the identified cytomegalovirus-associated TCR beta chains were confirmed in vitro to be specific for cytomegalovirus antigens. Several of the top co-occurrence clusters appeared to be linked to parvovirus B19, influenza, CMV and Epstein-Barr virus, according to a later analysis. In an earlier analysis of several hundred of the donors, most TCR beta V segments were observed in productive rearrangements about 87% or about 30% of the time, broadly matching IMGT annotations. The classifier was reported to diagnose cytomegalovirus status with high specificity and sensitivity in both the original cohort and the validation cohort. Presence/absence analyses assumed roughly uniform sequencing depth across donors, an assumption that may not hold. Roughly 15 rarely observed V segments, including chromosome 9 orphons, were excluded from the earlier analysis of several hundred of the donors because counts were too low. Some IMGT-functional V segments, including TRBV6-2 and TRBV6-3, could not be distinguished by the 87-base-pair reads and were therefore excluded. The study listed 150 to 200 TCR beta chains as associated with cytomegalovirus. Because HLA typing was missing for some donors at each locus, association tests included only the typed subset. In a later analysis, HLA-associated TCR beta chains were found to be more clonally expanded and to have lower generation probabilities than equally common non-associated chains. Immune exposure information for the cohort was limited to CMV serostatus. In a later analysis, the rate of TCR association differed among HLA loci, with DRB1 alleles having the most associated TCRs and HLA-C alleles having the fewest.

The library was obtained by the immunoSEQ multiplex PCR assay. For the multiplex PCR, a mixture combining 60 forward primers for TCR Vbeta segments and 13 reverse primers for TCR Jbeta segments was used. The CDR3 region of rearranged TCR beta genes was amplified from genomic DNA by a multiplex PCR assay. The Illumina HiSeq System was used to sequence the amplified TCR beta libraries as 87-base-pair reads. In the original analysis: A later analysis counted some 74 million unique TCR beta chains across the 500 to 850 repertoires, and around 9.9 million of these chains were shared by at least two donors. A nearest-neighbor algorithm error-corrected the raw reads and collapsed the reads into unique sequences, merging closely related sequences to remove PCR and sequencing errors. To assign V, D and J gene segments, CDR3 sequences were aligned to IMGT reference sequences. For a sequence to be retained, a match of at least six nucleotides was required to both a V gene segment and a J gene segment. A rearrangement was called productive if the CDR3 had no stop codons and remained in frame with V and J, and every other rearrangement was called non-productive. CDR3 was defined by IMGT convention, running from the second conserved V-encoded cysteine to the conserved J-encoded phenylalanine. Sequences without an unambiguous match to a single V gene segment were excluded from the earlier analysis of approximately 600 of the donors. In an earlier analysis of 587 of the donors, a V segment was called functional when productive rearrangements were above 56.7%, and segregating when the standard deviation between donors exceeded 5%. To diagnose cytomegalovirus status from the catalog of TCR beta chain sequences, a statistical classification framework was built. A later analysis assigned V and J genes by comparing TCR nucleotide sequences with IMGT/GENE-DB human TR gene sequences. In a later analysis, CDR3 sequences and most-parsimonious VDJ recombination scenarios were assigned using the TCRdist pipeline. A later analysis defined each TCR beta chain by its CDR3 amino acid sequence plus V-gene family, and excluded reads lacking a unique V-gene family. In a later analysis, 550 to 650 highly shared, low-generation-probability nucleotide sequences were removed to address suspected cross-contamination and a sequencing artifact. In a later analysis, a clonal expansion index was calculated for each public chain from normalized within-repertoire ranks of inferred template counts. Generation probabilities in a later analysis came from a VDJ recombination model fitted to out-of-frame rearrangements, and those results were checked against IGoR. A later analysis scored TCR-TCR, TCR-HLA and TCR-CMV co-occurrence with hypergeometric tests, applying a repertoire-size bias correction to TCR pairs. To estimate false discovery rates, a later analysis permuted the HLA or CMV assignments 20 times. A later analysis grouped co-occurring TCRs with DBSCAN, adding TCRdist sequence similarity when clustering within HLA-allele-positive subsets. Repertoires with fewer than 30,000 or more than 120,000 public chains were left out of co-occurrence clustering, as were five repertoires with anomalous nucleotide sharing. TCRdb took over this immuneACCESS table, retaining in-frame rearrangements with V and J assigned. Such tables are incomplete; in checked studies, under half of the missing clones stem from an unresolved V gene, and the remainder is unexplained. D and trimming were read from the DNA, whereas the V and J calls and clone size are those reported in that table. This sample comprises 100,000 to 150,000 clones, around four fifths of them detected only once. The leading ten clones occupy over 15% of the sample.

This clone was observed a few times. Its binding antigen is unknown. No much larger clone is present one base from it, and per-base qualities are unavailable. The junction shows trimming of 6 bases on V and 9 bases on J, and the gene matches do not reach 13 bases of it. Reading from cysteine to phenylalanine, the CDR3 counts 14 amino acids. The retained sequence is limited to the CDR3, 42 bases, with the frame set at the first base. CDR1 and CDR2, looked up from the germline V gene, are MDHEN and SYDVKM. The cohort was made up of 500 to 800 healthy bone marrow donors. Cohort members were all nominally healthy when sampled, although unrecorded immune exposures were likely present. The donor was CMV seropositive and was included in the group of 289 seropositive cohort members. A peripheral blood sample was collected from each donor, and TCR beta sequencing was performed on peripheral blood mononuclear cells. The Qiagen DNeasy Blood Extraction Kit was used to extract genomic DNA from the blood cell samples.

The sequence came from a young man in good health and CMV-seropositive. The sequence is built from TRBV28 and TRBJ2-7; 8 middle bases align to TRBD1. The material sequenced was PBMCs. The bases are TGTGCCAGCAGCACCAGGGGGCGAGGTATAGGGCAGTACTTC. Translated, this is CASSTRGRGIGQYF.